The 16 T cell receptor beta chains below all came from one sample that was sequenced in a study of blood T cell repertoires in COVID-19. Only in-frame clones appear in the TCRdb table, and some are missing; sequencing was by immunoSEQ multiplex PCR. The sample includes a few hundred thousand clones, roughly 90% of them seen just once. The specimen sequenced was peripheral blood. These receptors were taken from a man in his fifties or sixties with acute or convalescent COVID-19.

The chain uses TRBV29-1 and TRBJ1-5, with D unclear. V was trimmed by 5 bases and J by 2 bases, leaving 10 bases between them. The CDR3 has 13 residues. The germline gives CDR1 SQVTM, CDR2 ANQGSEA. The CDR3 region has the DNA TGCAGCGTTCGTGGCGGGGGCAATCAGCCCCAGCATTTT. This gives the protein CSVRGGGNQPQHF.

This clone was recorded once. The chain uses TRBV4-1 and TRBJ2-1; 8 bases align to TRBD2. There are 15 residues in the CDR3. Germline values: CDR1 MGHRA, CDR2 YSYEKL. V gave up 4 bases and J gave up 7 bases; unmatched junction bases: 9. The CDR3 DNA is TGCGCCAGCAGCCGAGCGGGAGAGGTACAAAATGAGCAGTTCTTC. This translates into CASSRAGEVQNEQFF.

The genes are TRBV19 and TRBJ2-2; D is unclear. Germline V lookup: CDR1 LNHDA, CDR2 SQIVND (reference sequence). The CDR3 is 15 residues long. Trimming took off 7 bases at V and 2 bases at J, with 14 bases between the two ends. CDR3 residues: CASMDYRVNTGELFF. CDR3 nucleotide sequence: TGTGCCAGTATGGATTACCGGGTAAACACCGGGGAGCTGTTTTTT.

The rearrangement uses TRBV5-1 and TRBJ1-1; D is perhaps TRBD1 (5 bases). Germline loops: CDR1 SGHRS, CDR2 YFSETQ. The V and J ends lost 7 bases and 4 bases respectively, with 11 bases between them. The CDR3 has 12 amino acids. CDR3 in amino acids: CASRGGSTEAFF. CDR3 nucleotides: TGCGCCAGCCGTGGGGGGTCCACTGAAGCTTTCTTT.

J is TRBJ1-4 and V is TRBV5-1, with D perhaps matching TRBD1 (6 bases). This CDR3 comprises 14 residues. Trimming shortened V by 0 bases and J by 4 bases, and 7 bases separated the two germline ends. CDR1 and CDR2 from the germline V gene are SGHRS and YFSETQ. The CDR3 reads CASSLGQVNEKLFF. DNA for the CDR3: TGCGCCAGCAGCTTGGGACAGGTTAATGAAAAACTGTTTTTT.

The chain uses TRBV6-2 or TRBV6-3 and TRBJ2-3; 7 bases fit TRBD1. From germline, CDR1 is MNHEY and CDR2 SVGEGT. The CDR3 spans 18 residues. Trimming at V came to 0 bases and at J to 0 bases, leaving 9 bases not matched to a gene. CDR3: CASSYSNDRVQSTDTQYF. The CDR3 region has the DNA TGTGCCAGCAGTTACTCCAATGACAGGGTGCAAAGCACAGATACGCAGTATTTT.

This rearrangement joins TRBV28 to TRBJ1-5; tentative D call: TRBD1 (6 bases). The CDR3 totals 14 residues. Germline CDR1 reads MDHEN; CDR2 reads SYDVKM. The germline V and J ends were trimmed by 8 bases and 3 bases, with 14 bases remaining between them. As DNA, the CDR3 is TGTGCCAGCGGGGGCCGGGGACACAATCAGCCCCAGCATTTT. Its translation is CASGGRGHNQPQHF.

The gene calls are TRBV4-3 and TRBJ2-2; 12 bases are shared with TRBD2. Germline V gene data show CDR1 as LGHNA and CDR2 as YSLEER. The CDR3 runs 19 residues. J gave up 7 bases and V 1 base, and 13 bases lay outside the gene matches. The chain's CDR3 is CASSQAPTTSGRGGGELFF. CDR3 nucleotide sequence: TGCGCCAGCAGCCAAGCCCCGACGACTAGCGGGAGAGGCGGCGGGGAGCTGTTTTTT.

The V and J genes are TRBV12-5 and TRBJ2-1, with 10 nucleotides matching TRBD2. V shed 1 base and J 4 bases; nucleotides not matched to a gene: 1. Germline CDR1 is LGHNT and CDR2 is FRNRAP. This CDR3 is built from 15 residues. The DNA of the CDR3 is TGTGCTAGTGGTTTGGGGACTAGCGGTTACAATGAGCAGTTCTTC. Translated: CASGLGTSGYNEQFF.

The CDR3 DNA reads TGTGCCAGCAGACAAGACAGGGGGTTTCAAGAGACCCAGTACTTC. It translates to CASRQDRGFQETQYF. The J gene is TRBJ2-5, the V gene TRBV2; 9 positions agree with TRBD1. Trimming took 6 bases from V and 2 from J; bases not matched to a gene: 7. The CDR3 spans 15 residues. Germline CDR1 SNHLY, CDR2 FYNNEI.

This rearrangement joins TRBV5-6 to TRBJ2-7, with TRBD1 identical over 12 bases. With 3 bases clipped from V and 6 bases from J, the junction kept 4 bases outside the gene matches. The germline gives CDR1 SGHDT, CDR2 YYEEEE. The CDR3 is made up of 14 amino acids. CDR3 DNA: TGTGCCAGCAGCTCGGGACAGGGGGCGCCCGAGCAGTACTTC. This translates into CASSSGQGAPEQYF.

The DNA for the CDR3 is TGTGCCACCAGTGATTTACCCGGGAGGGGACAAGAGACCCAGTACTTC. This gives the protein CATSDLPGRGQETQYF. The rearrangement joins TRBV24-1 to TRBJ2-5, with 8 bases that match TRBD2. Germline lookup yields CDR1 KGHDR and CDR2 SFDVKD. The CDR3 length is 16 residues. Unmatched junction bases numbered 5, after V lost 1 base and J lost 2 bases.

V and J are TRBV7-2 and TRBJ1-1, with a tentative D call TRBD1 (6 bases). Between the trimmed V and J ends, which lost 5 bases and 1 base, there was a span of 11 bases. Germline CDR1 is SGHTA and CDR2 is FQGNSA. CDR3 length equals 14 residues. The CDR3: CASSTDRRNTEAFF. CDR3 coding DNA: TGTGCCAGCAGCACTGACAGGAGGAACACTGAAGCTTTCTTT.

This chain links TRBV7-9 with TRBJ2-3, with 7 positions matching TRBD1. Losses at the gene ends were 3 bases for V and 5 bases for J; bases not matched to a gene: 8. Germline CDR1 and CDR2: SEHNR and FQNEAQ (reference sequence). The length of the CDR3 is 15 residues. CDR3 region: CASSLGDRVGDTQYF. The CDR3 DNA reads TGTGCCAGCAGCTTGGGAGACAGGGTTGGAGATACGCAGTATTTT.

V usage is TRBV28 and J usage is TRBJ1-4, with 11 bases that match TRBD1. The germline V gene has CDR1 MDHEN and CDR2 SYDVKM. With 5 bases clipped from V and 7 bases from J, the junction kept 6 bases outside the gene matches. The CDR3 extends over 15 amino acids. Here the CDR3 DNA reads TGTGCCAGCAGTCTCCCTGGGACAGGGGGTGAAAAACTGTTTTTT. This sequence encodes CASSLPGTGGEKLFF.

The chain couples TRBV24-1 to TRBJ2-1; tentatively, D is TRBD1 (6 bases). Trimming left V 1 base short and J 10 bases short, with 13 bases between. The CDR3 is 14 residues long. CDR1 and CDR2 from the germline V gene are KGHDR and SFDVKD. The CDR3 bases are TGTGCCACCAGTGATTTCGGACAGAAATACGAGCAGTTCTTC. This translates into CATSDFGQKYEQFF.